This TCR beta chain came from a study of cytomegalovirus exposure and HLA in healthy donors (dated by TCRdb to the late 2010s). Regarding the research as a whole: According to an earlier analysis of 587 of the donors, about 170 million T cells yielded 90 million to 140 million unique TCR beta sequences and 276 Gb of sequence data. An early release covering roughly 600 HLA-typed donors comprised approximately 290 gigabases of sequencing data and some 79 million unique TCR sequences. The genetic ancestry cluster associated with self-reported Caucasian donors included about 84% of the 398 genotyped donors. The study aimed to test whether cataloging public T cell receptors could reveal signatures of past pathogen exposure. Using immunosequencing, the study profiled T cell repertoires from roughly 650 subjects and related those repertoires to cytomegalovirus serostatus. Along with the approximately 700-subject first cohort, a separate validation cohort of over 90 different subjects was used. High-throughput TCR immunosequencing, statistical association of individual TCRs with disease status, and machine learning were combined to predict cytomegalovirus infection status. To study patterns of TCR occurrence, a later analysis re-analyzed previously published TCR beta repertoires from more than 550 donors and added high-resolution HLA genotyping. Rather than using new phenotypic data, the later analysis identified candidate immune exposures from TCR beta sequences and from how often those sequences occurred across donors. To decide whether each TCR beta V gene segment behaved as functional or pseudogenic, an earlier analysis of some 570 of the donors relied on high-throughput TCR beta sequencing. Donor age, sex, ethnicity and CMV serostatus were compiled together with the repertoire data. Genome-wide SNP genotypes for about 60% of the roughly 670 donors were used in a later genetic analysis, which treated that subset as a discovery cohort. Every discovery cohort repertoire had been produced on one sequencing platform. HLA typing included class I and class II loci at four-digit resolution. The number of typed donors differed by locus: about 620-640 for A, B, C, DRB1 and DQB1; 522 for DQA1; 606 for DPA1; and some 430 for DPB1. Roughly five DR-DQ haplotypes were handled as single units for association and clustering, since linkage in the cohort was strong. Among 300 to 450 genotyped donors of the cohort, an average of about 240,000 unique TCR beta nucleotide sequences were sequenced per donor, around 20% of them non-productive.

Here V drops 6 bases and J drops 4 bases, and the junction holds 17 bases not matched to any gene. CDR1 and CDR2 (SNHLY, FYNNEI) derive from the germline V gene. Including the terminal cysteine and phenylalanine, the CDR3 comprises 18 residues. Only the CDR3 DNA is retained, 54 bases long and in frame from the first base. A note on this clone: No cognate antigen has been identified for it. The input lacks base qualities; no much larger clone sits a single base away.

The cohort comprised approximately 700 healthy bone marrow donors. All cohort members were sampled while nominally healthy, although unrecorded immune exposures were likely present. The donor tested CMV seropositive, placing the donor among the 310 or so seropositive members of the cohort. Every donor gave a peripheral blood sample, and the peripheral blood mononuclear cells from that sample were used for TCR beta sequencing. The Qiagen DNeasy Blood Extraction Kit was used to extract genomic DNA from the blood cell samples. Libraries came from the immunoSEQ multiplex PCR assay. For the multiplex PCR, a mixture combining 60 forward primers for TCR Vbeta segments and 13 reverse primers for TCR Jbeta segments was used. The CDR3 region of rearranged TCR beta genes was amplified from genomic DNA by a multiplex PCR assay. On the Illumina HiSeq System, the amplified TCR beta libraries were sequenced as 87-base-pair reads. The original methods were these. A later analysis tallied tens of millions of unique TCR beta chains across the 660 or so repertoires, and approximately 11 million of those chains were shared by two or more donors. Raw reads were error-corrected and collapsed into unique sequences by a nearest-neighbor algorithm in which closely related sequences were merged to remove PCR and sequencing errors. To assign V, D and J gene segments, CDR3 sequences were aligned to IMGT reference sequences. For a sequence to be retained, a match of at least six nucleotides to both a V gene segment and a J gene segment was required. A rearrangement was called productive if the CDR3 had no stop codons and remained in frame with V and J, and every other rearrangement was called non-productive. Following IMGT convention, CDR3 was defined as the stretch from the second conserved V-encoded cysteine to the conserved J-encoded phenylalanine. The earlier analysis of 587 of the donors excluded sequences that lacked an unambiguous match to a single V gene segment. In an earlier analysis of a few hundred of the donors, V segments were called functional above 56.7% productive rearrangements and were called segregating when the between-donor standard deviation exceeded 5%. To diagnose cytomegalovirus status from the catalog of TCR beta chain sequences, a statistical classification framework was built. In a later analysis, TCR nucleotide sequences were compared against IMGT/GENE-DB human TR gene sequences so that V and J genes could be assigned. Using the TCRdist pipeline, a later analysis assigned CDR3 sequences along with most-parsimonious VDJ recombination scenarios. In a later analysis, each TCR beta chain was defined by its CDR3 amino acid sequence together with its V-gene family, and reads without a unique V-gene family were excluded. As a way to deal with suspected cross-contamination and a sequencing artifact, a later analysis dropped roughly 600 nucleotide sequences that were highly shared and had low generation probability. For each public chain, a later analysis derived a clonal expansion index from normalized ranks of inferred template counts within each repertoire. A later analysis computed generation probabilities with a VDJ recombination model fitted to out-of-frame rearrangements, and checked the results against IGoR. In a later analysis, hypergeometric tests were used to score TCR-TCR, TCR-HLA and TCR-CMV co-occurrence, with a repertoire-size bias correction applied to TCR pairs. A later analysis estimated false discovery rates by permuting HLA or CMV assignments 20 times. In a later analysis, co-occurring TCRs were grouped using DBSCAN, with TCRdist sequence similarity added in when clustering inside HLA-allele-positive subsets. For co-occurrence clustering, repertoires with fewer than 30,000 or more than 120,000 public chains were excluded, along with roughly 5 repertoires with anomalous nucleotide sharing. TCRdb re-hosts the immuneACCESS table, in-frame sequences only. Its copies lack some clones; in the studies checked, an unresolved V gene accounts for under half of them, and the cause for the rest is not known. That table supplies the V and J calls and clone size; D and trimming were determined from the DNA. The sample records 120,000 to 150,000 clones, 60% to 85% of which are singletons. The ten top clones hold 6.5% to 7% of the sample.

The paper's findings and limits, for the study overall: Linkage disequilibrium might explain the correlated functional status among segregating V segments, but an unknown experimental factor could not be ruled out. The authors suggested that the approach could potentially be extended to other disease states and immunological phenotypes. In a later analysis, several top co-occurrence clusters were reported to appear linked to parvovirus B19, influenza, CMV and Epstein-Barr virus. Because counts were too low, seventeen rarely observed V segments, including chromosome 9 orphons, were excluded from the earlier analysis of 587 of the donors. Roughly uniform sequencing depth across donors was assumed in presence/absence analyses, although this assumption may not hold. In a later analysis, HLA-associated TCR beta chains were found to be more clonally expanded and to have lower generation probabilities than equally common non-associated chains. In vitro tests confirmed that a few of the cytomegalovirus-associated TCR beta chains recognize cytomegalovirus antigens. V-gene and J-gene trimming of TCR beta chains was associated with a missense DCLRE1C variant in a later genetic analysis, and the association was replicated in an independent cohort. According to a later analysis, most CMV-associated TCR beta chains appeared to be HLA-restricted, and the HLA associations seemed to be driven largely by CMV exposure. In a later analysis, TCR association rates were found to vary across HLA loci, with the most associated TCRs seen for DRB1 alleles and the fewest for HLA-C alleles. Most TCR sequences were seen in very few donors, while some public TCRs were found in many individuals. A cluster of highly shared sequence variants was judged likely to represent a technical artifact of the sequencing pipeline. CMV serostatus was the only immune exposure information available for the cohort. Cytomegalovirus status was reported to be diagnosed by the classifier with high specificity and sensitivity in both the original and validation cohorts. When HLA alleles, especially DR and DQ, strongly co-occurred, attributing TCR associations to individual alleles was difficult. The study gave a list of more than 150 TCR beta chains associated with cytomegalovirus. Broadly in line with IMGT annotations, most TCR beta V segments showed up in productive rearrangements about 90% or about 30% of the time in an earlier analysis of a few hundred of the donors. HLA typing was unavailable for some donors at each locus, so association tests used only the typed subset. In a later analysis, about 17,000 TCR beta sequences were associated with specific HLA alleles at a false discovery rate of 0.05. Some IMGT-functional V segments, including TRBV6-2 and TRBV6-3, could not be distinguished by the 87-base-pair reads and were therefore excluded. A further reported finding was that TCR beta sequences accurately predicted the HLA-A and HLA-B alleles for most subjects in the first cohort. Only TCR beta chains were sequenced in this cohort, and the absence of alpha or paired-chain data limited detectable features. According to a later genetic analysis, donors in an Asian-associated ancestry cluster had fewer N-insertions in productive TCRs than the approximately 650-donor mean.

This receptor was obtained from a woman between 35 and 50 years old in good health and CMV-seropositive. This chain is built from TRBV2 and TRBJ2-5; a stretch of 10 junction bases matches TRBD2. The sequenced sample was PBMCs. The CDR3 region has the sequence CASSLRKKRGGQGETQYF. The bases read TGTGCCAGCAGCCTCCGGAAGAAGCGGGGGGGCCAGGGAGAGACCCAGTACTTC.